This is a list of T cell receptor beta chains from one sample in a study of a mutant IDH1 vaccine in newly diagnosed glioma. Here immunoSEQ multiplex PCR was the method, and the copy in TCRdb shows in-frame clones only, minus some. The profile shows over 75,000 clones, 70% to 90% of them singletons. The source material was PBMCs, sampled from a glioma patient treated with radiotherapy, temozolomide or both. The source is a woman in her forties or fifties with glioma. CDR3s include the opening cysteine and the closing phenylalanine or tryptophan. D genes are given only for firm matches. Size tells how often a clone was seen (once, few, many) or the class of an expanded clone, and some rows leave it out.

>TRBJ2-1|-|TRBV5-1|-
TGCGCCAGCAGCTGGACCCGGAACAATGAGCAGTTCTTC
CASSWTRNNEQFF
>TRBJ1-6|TRBD1|TRBV5-4|-
TGTGCCAGCAGCTTATTTAGGGGGACAGATAACAATTCACCCCTCCACTTT
CASSLFRGTDNNSPLHF
>TRBJ1-1|TRBD1|TRBV7-6|once
TGTGCCAGCAGCCGGACAGGCACTGAAGCTTTCTTT
CASSRTGTEAFF
>TRBJ2-7|TRBD2|TRBV27|-
TGTGCCACCCAGCGGGGCGGGGGACTAGCGGGGCACGAGCAGTACTTC
CATQRGGGLAGHEQYF
>TRBJ2-5|-|TRBV6-5|-
TGTGCCAGCAGTTACGGGGAATCCCTAAAGACCCAGTACTTC
CASSYGESLKTQYF
>TRBJ2-2|-|TRBV12-2|-
TGTGCAAGTCGCTTAGCAATTAGCCGATCGAACACCGGGGAGCTGTTTTTT
CASRLAISRSNTGELFF
>TRBJ2-1|TRBD2|TRBV29-1|-
TGCAGCGTCGTTCGCCCTACTAGCGATTCCTACAATGAGCAGTTCTTC
CSVVRPTSDSYNEQFF
>TRBJ1-5|-|TRBV30|-
TGTGCCTGGAGTGGGGTCGGCGCGGGCAATCAGCCCCAGCATTTT
CAWSGVGAGNQPQHF
>TRBJ2-7|-|TRBV7-9|-
TGTGCCAGCAGCCTAGGACAGTCGGTAGACTACGAGCAGTACTTC
CASSLGQSVDYEQYF
>TRBJ1-3|-|TRBV27|-
TGTGCCAGCAGTCTCCAGGGTGGTGGAAACACCATATATTTT
CASSLQGGGNTIYF